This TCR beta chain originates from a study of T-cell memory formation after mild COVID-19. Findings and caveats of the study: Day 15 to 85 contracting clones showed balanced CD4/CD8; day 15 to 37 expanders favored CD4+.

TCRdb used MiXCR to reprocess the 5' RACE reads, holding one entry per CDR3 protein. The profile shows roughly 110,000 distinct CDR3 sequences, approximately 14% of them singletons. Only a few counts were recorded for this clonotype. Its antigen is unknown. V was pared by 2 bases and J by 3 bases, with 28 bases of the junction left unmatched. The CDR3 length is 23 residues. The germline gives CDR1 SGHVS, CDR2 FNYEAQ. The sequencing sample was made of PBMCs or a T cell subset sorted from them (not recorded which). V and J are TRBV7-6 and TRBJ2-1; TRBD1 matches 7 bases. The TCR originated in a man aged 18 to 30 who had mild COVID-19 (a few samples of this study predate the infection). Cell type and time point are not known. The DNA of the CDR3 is TGTGCCAGCAGCTTACCCGGCCGCCGAGACGGAAAGGACAGGATCGATTTCTACAATGAGCAGTTCTTC. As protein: CASSLPGRRDGKDRIDFYNEQFF.